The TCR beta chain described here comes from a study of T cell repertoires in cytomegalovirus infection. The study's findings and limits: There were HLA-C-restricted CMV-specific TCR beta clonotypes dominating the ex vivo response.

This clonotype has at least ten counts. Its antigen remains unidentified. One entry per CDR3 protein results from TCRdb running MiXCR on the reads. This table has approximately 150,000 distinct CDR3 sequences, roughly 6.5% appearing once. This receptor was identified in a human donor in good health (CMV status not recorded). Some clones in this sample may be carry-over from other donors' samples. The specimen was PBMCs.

CDR3 nucleotide sequence: TGTGCCAGCAGTTCACAGGGGACAGGGATCACTGAAGCTTTCTTT. Encoded protein: CASSSQGTGITEAFF. V is TRBV7-2 and J is TRBJ1-1; 9 bases match TRBD1. Trimming cost V 6 bases and J 4 bases; bases outside gene matches: 9. The CDR3 is made up of 15 amino acids. Germline CDR1 and CDR2: SGHTA and FQGNSA.